The rows below give T cell receptor beta chains drawn from one sample of a study of OX40 agonist ivuxolimab in advanced cancers. Measured with immunoSEQ multiplex PCR; TCRdb has only the in-frame clones, and not every one. The sample includes 50,000 or so clones, approximately 92% seen only once; the top ten take around 24%. Material: CD4+ or CD8+ T cells sorted from blood, obtained in a trial of the OX40 agonist ivuxolimab. Receptor source: an adult with an advanced solid tumor such as melanoma, head and neck, liver or kidney cancer. CDR3s include the opening cysteine and the closing phenylalanine or tryptophan. The order of the fields is J gene, V gene, D gene, clone size, CDR3 protein, CDR3 DNA. D genes are given only for firm matches. Some rows have no size entry. The others give once, few or many, or a class for an expanded clone.

J gene: TRBJ2-1; V gene: TRBV13; D gene: TRBD2; clone size: -; CDR3 protein: CASRSGLAGGQAWNEQFF; CDR3 DNA: TGTGCCAGCAGGTCGGGACTAGCGGGAGGGCAGGCTTGGAATGAGCAGTTCTTC
J gene: TRBJ1-4; V gene: TRBV4-1; D gene: -; clone size: -; CDR3 protein: CASSQDTANEKLFF; CDR3 DNA: TGCGCCAGCAGCCAAGATACGGCTAATGAAAAACTGTTTTTT
J gene: TRBJ2-5; V gene: TRBV25-1; D gene: -; clone size: -; CDR3 protein: CASSDRWVGSTNQETQYF; CDR3 DNA: TGTGCCAGCAGTGATAGGTGGGTTGGCAGCACGAACCAAGAGACCCAGTACTTC
J gene: TRBJ1-1; V gene: TRBV15; D gene: TRBD1; clone size: -; CDR3 protein: CATGQVNTEAFF; CDR3 DNA: TGTGCCACTGGACAGGTGAACACTGAAGCTTTCTTT
J gene: TRBJ1-1; V gene: TRBV5-6; D gene: -; clone size: -; CDR3 protein: CASSLGGNTEAFF; CDR3 DNA: TGTGCCAGCAGCCTCGGGGGGAACACTGAAGCTTTCTTT
J gene: TRBJ1-5; V gene: TRBV28; D gene: -; clone size: -; CDR3 protein: CASSFNGLSNQPQHF; CDR3 DNA: TGTGCCAGCAGTTTTAACGGGCTTAGCAATCAGCCCCAGCATTTT
J gene: TRBJ2-7; V gene: TRBV7-9; D gene: TRBD1; clone size: -; CDR3 protein: CASSPGQGQSYEQYF; CDR3 DNA: TGTGCCAGCAGCCCGGGACAGGGGCAATCCTACGAGCAGTACTTC
J gene: TRBJ2-1; V gene: TRBV16; D gene: -; clone size: -; CDR3 protein: CASSQYNEQFF; CDR3 DNA: TGTGCCAGCAGCCAATACAATGAGCAGTTCTTC
J gene: TRBJ2-4; V gene: TRBV15; D gene: -; clone size: -; CDR3 protein: CATSREGGFKNIQYF; CDR3 DNA: TGTGCCACCAGCAGAGAGGGCGGCTTCAAAAACATTCAGTACTTC
J gene: TRBJ2-4; V gene: TRBV4-1; D gene: TRBD2; clone size: once; CDR3 protein: CASRHTSGTSKNIQYF; CDR3 DNA: TGCGCCAGCAGGCATACTAGCGGGACCTCCAAAAACATTCAGTACTTC
J gene: TRBJ2-1; V gene: TRBV5-8; D gene: -; clone size: -; CDR3 protein: CASSLVSFEQFF; CDR3 DNA: TGTGCCAGCAGCTTAGTTTCATTTGAGCAGTTCTTC
J gene: TRBJ1-3; V gene: TRBV2; D gene: -; clone size: -; CDR3 protein: CASSDGQTFSGNTIYF; CDR3 DNA: TGTGCCAGCAGTGATGGGCAGACCTTCTCTGGAAACACCATATATTTT
J gene: TRBJ2-3; V gene: TRBV7-2; D gene: TRBD1; clone size: -; CDR3 protein: CASSPGTGAPDTQYF; CDR3 DNA: TGTGCCAGCAGCCCCGGGACAGGGGCCCCAGATACGCAGTATTTT
J gene: TRBJ2-1; V gene: TRBV9; D gene: -; clone size: -; CDR3 protein: CASSERQSDSYNEQFF; CDR3 DNA: TGTGCCAGCAGCGAACGACAGAGCGACTCCTACAATGAGCAGTTCTTC
J gene: TRBJ2-7; V gene: TRBV4-3; D gene: TRBD2; clone size: -; CDR3 protein: CASSRAGGTNEQYF; CDR3 DNA: TGCGCCAGCAGTAGGGCGGGAGGGACTAACGAGCAGTACTTC
J gene: TRBJ2-7; V gene: TRBV13; D gene: -; clone size: -; CDR3 protein: CASSFGLAEQYF; CDR3 DNA: TGTGCCAGCAGCTTCGGTCTCGCCGAGCAGTACTTC
J gene: TRBJ1-4; V gene: TRBV7-2; D gene: -; clone size: -; CDR3 protein: CASSHGANEKLFF; CDR3 DNA: TGTGCCAGCAGCCACGGGGCAAATGAAAAACTGTTTTTT
J gene: TRBJ2-4; V gene: TRBV2; D gene: -; clone size: -; CDR3 protein: CASSRSAAKNIQYF; CDR3 DNA: TGTGCCAGCAGTCGATCGGCAGCCAAAAACATTCAGTACTTC
J gene: TRBJ2-1; V gene: TRBV11-3; D gene: -; clone size: -; CDR3 protein: CASSLGRRSSYNEQFF; CDR3 DNA: TGTGCCAGCAGCTTAGGCAGACGCAGCTCCTACAATGAGCAGTTCTTC
J gene: TRBJ2-2; V gene: TRBV27; D gene: -; clone size: -; CDR3 protein: CASSDTSSGELFF; CDR3 DNA: TGTGCCAGCAGTGATACTAGTTCCGGGGAGCTGTTTTTT
J gene: TRBJ2-7; V gene: TRBV5-5; D gene: TRBD1; clone size: once; CDR3 protein: CASSYSGTGAYEQYF; CDR3 DNA: TGTGCCAGCAGCTATTCCGGGACAGGGGCATACGAGCAGTACTTC
J gene: TRBJ2-2; V gene: TRBV19; D gene: -; clone size: once; CDR3 protein: CASRGVTGELFF; CDR3 DNA: TGTGCCAGTAGAGGGGTCACCGGGGAGCTGTTTTTT
J gene: TRBJ2-7; V gene: TRBV7-9; D gene: -; clone size: -; CDR3 protein: CASSLAGGEQYF; CDR3 DNA: TGTGCCAGCAGCTTAGCAGGGGGCGAGCAGTACTTC
J gene: TRBJ2-1; V gene: TRBV5-4; D gene: TRBD2; clone size: -; CDR3 protein: CASSLGRELDEQFF; CDR3 DNA: TGTGCCAGCAGCCTGGGGCGGGAGCTCGATGAGCAGTTCTTC
J gene: TRBJ1-2; V gene: TRBV6-5; D gene: -; clone size: -; CDR3 protein: CASSSLPYGYTF; CDR3 DNA: TGTGCCAGCAGTTCCCTCCCCTATGGCTACACCTTC
J gene: TRBJ2-3; V gene: TRBV5-6; D gene: -; clone size: -; CDR3 protein: CASSLRYFTDTQYF; CDR3 DNA: TGTGCCAGCAGCTTGAGATACTTCACAGATACGCAGTATTTT
J gene: TRBJ2-1; V gene: TRBV11-3; D gene: -; clone size: -; CDR3 protein: CASSFRRGPANEQFF; CDR3 DNA: TGTGCCAGCAGCTTCCGGAGGGGACCCGCGAATGAGCAGTTCTTC
J gene: TRBJ2-7; V gene: TRBV5-1; D gene: TRBD2; clone size: -; CDR3 protein: CASSLPGLAGGPPYEQYF; CDR3 DNA: TGCGCCAGCAGCCTGCCGGGACTAGCGGGAGGGCCTCCCTACGAGCAGTACTTC
J gene: TRBJ2-1; V gene: TRBV30; D gene: -; clone size: -; CDR3 protein: CAWSGFVSYNEQFF; CDR3 DNA: TGTGCCTGGAGTGGGTTTGTATCCTACAATGAGCAGTTCTTC
J gene: TRBJ2-3; V gene: TRBV2; D gene: TRBD2; clone size: -; CDR3 protein: CASSGGVAGATDTQYF; CDR3 DNA: TGTGCCAGCAGTGGAGGGGTTGCGGGAGCGACAGATACGCAGTATTTT
J gene: TRBJ1-5; V gene: TRBV13; D gene: -; clone size: -; CDR3 protein: CASSTALGPQHF; CDR3 DNA: TGTGCCAGCAGCACGGCCCTAGGGCCCCAGCATTTT
J gene: TRBJ1-5; V gene: TRBV5-6; D gene: -; clone size: -; CDR3 protein: CASSLEGVSNQPQHF; CDR3 DNA: TGTGCCAGCAGCTTGGAAGGAGTTAGCAATCAGCCCCAGCATTTT
J gene: TRBJ1-4; V gene: TRBV13; D gene: TRBD1; clone size: -; CDR3 protein: CASSSRTGANEKLFF; CDR3 DNA: TGTGCCAGCAGCTCCCGGACAGGGGCTAATGAAAAACTGTTTTTT
J gene: TRBJ1-5; V gene: TRBV30; D gene: TRBD1; clone size: -; CDR3 protein: CAWSRGTDSNQPQHF; CDR3 DNA: TGTGCCTGGAGCCGGGGGACAGACAGCAATCAGCCCCAGCATTTT
J gene: TRBJ1-2; V gene: TRBV28; D gene: -; clone size: once; CDR3 protein: CASSFQFLVVLGAPGYTF; CDR3 DNA: TGTGCCAGCAGTTTTCAGTTTCTCGTAGTACTGGGGGCGCCTGGCTACACCTTC
J gene: TRBJ2-7; V gene: TRBV27; D gene: -; clone size: -; CDR3 protein: CASSSRLDSSYEQYF; CDR3 DNA: TGTGCCAGCAGTTCCCGACTAGATAGCTCCTACGAGCAGTACTTC
J gene: TRBJ1-2; V gene: TRBV27; D gene: -; clone size: -; CDR3 protein: CASSSGYGYTF; CDR3 DNA: TGTGCCAGCAGTTCAGGCTATGGCTACACCTTC
J gene: TRBJ2-7; V gene: TRBV7-2; D gene: -; clone size: -; CDR3 protein: CASSSPALGLGEQYF; CDR3 DNA: TGTGCCAGCAGCAGTCCGGCCTTGGGGTTGGGCGAGCAGTACTTC
J gene: TRBJ2-2; V gene: TRBV9; D gene: TRBD1; clone size: -; CDR3 protein: CASSVSGTGIAGELFF; CDR3 DNA: TGTGCCAGCAGCGTATCCGGGACAGGGATTGCCGGGGAGCTGTTTTTT
J gene: TRBJ2-7; V gene: TRBV28; D gene: -; clone size: -; CDR3 protein: CASSLLTEQYF; CDR3 DNA: TGTGCCAGCAGTCTCCTAACTGAGCAGTACTTC
J gene: TRBJ2-1; V gene: TRBV10-3; D gene: TRBD2; clone size: once; CDR3 protein: CAISDREVSYNEQFF; CDR3 DNA: TGTGCCATCAGTGACCGGGAGGTCTCCTACAATGAGCAGTTCTTC
J gene: TRBJ2-7; V gene: TRBV7-3; D gene: TRBD2; clone size: -; CDR3 protein: CASSLAGTSEPRWFYEQYF; CDR3 DNA: TGTGCCAGCAGCTTAGCCGGGACTAGTGAACCCCGTTGGTTCTACGAGCAGTACTTC
J gene: TRBJ2-3; V gene: TRBV4-3; D gene: -; clone size: -; CDR3 protein: CASSQVAVLSSPDTQYF; CDR3 DNA: TGCGCCAGCAGCCAAGTGGCAGTCCTATCGTCCCCAGATACGCAGTATTTT
J gene: TRBJ2-1; V gene: TRBV9; D gene: -; clone size: -; CDR3 protein: CASSLKPATDEQFF; CDR3 DNA: TGTGCCAGCAGCCTCAAGCCAGCGACCGATGAGCAGTTCTTC
J gene: TRBJ2-5; V gene: TRBV13; D gene: TRBD1; clone size: -; CDR3 protein: CASSVGTGGWETQYF; CDR3 DNA: TGTGCCAGCAGCGTCGGGACAGGGGGATGGGAGACCCAGTACTTC
J gene: TRBJ2-7; V gene: TRBV7-9; D gene: TRBD2; clone size: -; CDR3 protein: CASSLETSGSYEQYF; CDR3 DNA: TGTGCCAGCAGCTTAGAGACTAGCGGGAGCTACGAGCAGTACTTC
J gene: TRBJ2-5; V gene: TRBV11-1; D gene: -; clone size: -; CDR3 protein: CASSFLTGIGETQYF; CDR3 DNA: TGTGCCAGCAGCTTTCTCACAGGGATCGGGGAGACCCAGTACTTC
J gene: TRBJ1-1; V gene: TRBV19; D gene: -; clone size: -; CDR3 protein: CATRTLGTEAFF; CDR3 DNA: TGTGCCACCCGGACCCTGGGAACTGAAGCTTTCTTT
J gene: TRBJ1-4; V gene: TRBV7-9; D gene: -; clone size: -; CDR3 protein: CASSGGDASYEKLFF; CDR3 DNA: TGTGCCAGCAGTGGGGGGGATGCCTCCTATGAAAAACTGTTTTTT
J gene: TRBJ2-1; V gene: TRBV5-3; D gene: TRBD2; clone size: -; CDR3 protein: CARTSKEISGRIYNEQFF; CDR3 DNA: TGTGCCAGAACCTCTAAGGAAATTAGCGGGAGGATCTACAATGAGCAGTTCTTC